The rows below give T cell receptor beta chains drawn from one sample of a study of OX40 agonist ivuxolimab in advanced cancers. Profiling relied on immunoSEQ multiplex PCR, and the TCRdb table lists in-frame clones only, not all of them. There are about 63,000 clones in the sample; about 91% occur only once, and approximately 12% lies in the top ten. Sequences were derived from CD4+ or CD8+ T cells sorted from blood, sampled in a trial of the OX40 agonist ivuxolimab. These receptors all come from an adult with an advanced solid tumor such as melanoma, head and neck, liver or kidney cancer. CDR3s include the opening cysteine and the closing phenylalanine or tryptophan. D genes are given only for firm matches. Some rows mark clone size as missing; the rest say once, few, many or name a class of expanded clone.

TGTGCCAGCAGCTTGGACAGGACTAACTATGGCTACACCTTC CASSLDRTNYGYTF TRBJ1-2 . 14 . TRBV5-6
TGTGCCAGCAGCTCCGAGGGGGTAGTTCTCTATGGCTACACCTTC CASSSEGVVLYGYTF TRBJ1-2 few 15 . TRBV5-6
TGTGCCAGCAGTTTAGTATCCATGTTTAATCAACCCCAGCATTTT CASSLVSMFNQPQHF TRBJ1-5 . 15 . TRBV27
TGTGCCAGCAGCCCCCGGGGACAGGGGATAGGGTCACCCCTCCACTTT CASSPRGQGIGSPLHF TRBJ1-6 . 16 TRBD1 TRBV11-2
TGTGCCAGCAGTTGGACAGGGGGCGGTGAAAAACTGTTTTTT CASSWTGGGEKLFF TRBJ1-4 . 14 TRBD1 TRBV6-5
TGTGCCAGCAACCGACAGGGACGGACAGATACGCAGTATTTT CASNRQGRTDTQYF TRBJ2-3 . 14 . TRBV21-1
TGTGCCAGCAGAGCCTCGAATGAGCAGTTCTTC CASRASNEQFF TRBJ2-1 once 11 . TRBV9
TGTGCCTGGAGTGTAGGCGACAGCTACGAGCAGTACTTC CAWSVGDSYEQYF TRBJ2-7 . 13 . TRBV30
TGTGCCAGCAGCACCTTCAGGGGTACCTATGGCTACACCTTC CASSTFRGTYGYTF TRBJ1-2 . 14 . TRBV7-8
TGTGCCAGCAGTTCTCCAGGGGGGCAGTTCTTC CASSSPGGQFF TRBJ2-1 once 11 TRBD1 TRBV27
TGTGCCAGTAATCCGGGACAGGGCTACGAGCAGTACTTC CASNPGQGYEQYF TRBJ2-7 few 13 TRBD1 TRBV19
TGTGCCAGCAGTCCCCTGACTAGCGGGAGGACTGGTGAGCAGTTCTTC CASSPLTSGRTGEQFF TRBJ2-1 . 16 TRBD2 TRBV28
TGTGCCAGTAGTATCCCGGACAGGGGGCGATGGCAGGGGCCCCAGCATTTT CASSIPDRGRWQGPQHF TRBJ1-5 once 17 TRBD1 TRBV19
TGTGCCAGCGGCCCAGGGCGGGACAGGACAATACCAAGGGAGCAGTTCTTC CASGPGRDRTIPREQFF TRBJ2-1 . 17 TRBD1 TRBV27
TGTGCCAGCAGTTTACGGGGGAATACTGAAGCTTTCTTT CASSLRGNTEAFF TRBJ1-1 . 13 . TRBV27
TGTGCCAGCAGCTTAATAAGCGGGGGGCCCTACGAGCAGTACTTC CASSLISGGPYEQYF TRBJ2-7 . 15 TRBD2 TRBV11-2
TGTGCCAGCAGTACGACAGCGGGAGGAGATACGCAGTATTTT CASSTTAGGDTQYF TRBJ2-3 . 14 TRBD2 TRBV27
TGTGCCAGCAGTCTTGATAGCGGGCGCGAGCAGTTCTTC CASSLDSGREQFF TRBJ2-1 once 13 TRBD2 TRBV27
TGTGCCAGTAGTATAGGGACAGGGCCCGACCACTCCTACGAGCAGTACTTC CASSIGTGPDHSYEQYF TRBJ2-7 . 17 TRBD1 TRBV19
TGTGCCAGCAGCTTGACGTTAGAGACCCAGTACTTC CASSLTLETQYF TRBJ2-5 . 12 . TRBV5-5
TGTGCCACCAGCAGAGGTCGGGAAGAAGCTTTCTTT CATSRGREEAFF TRBJ1-1 . 12 . TRBV15
TGTGCCAGCAGCTTAGATGGGGCTCCGACCTACGAGCAGTACTTC CASSLDGAPTYEQYF TRBJ2-7 . 15 . TRBV7-2
TGTGCCAGCAGCCCCAGGGTGAGCTACGAGCAGTACTTC CASSPRVSYEQYF TRBJ2-7 . 13 . TRBV7-3
TGTGCCAGCAGTGGGACTAGTAGGGCGGGGTACCAAGAGACCCAGTACTTC CASSGTSRAGYQETQYF TRBJ2-5 . 17 TRBD2 TRBV2
TGTGCCAGCAGTCCGGGACAACCGACAGGGAAGAGGAGCTCCTACGAGCAGTACTTC CASSPGQPTGKRSSYEQYF TRBJ2-7 once 19 TRBD1 TRBV6-7
TGTGCTAGTGGTCTAGGACAGGGGGCTATCTATGAGCAGTTCTTC CASGLGQGAIYEQFF TRBJ2-1 . 15 TRBD1 TRBV12-5
TGTGCCAGCAGTCGCCGACAGGGAGGGTCACCCCTCCACTTT CASSRRQGGSPLHF TRBJ1-6 . 14 TRBD1 TRBV28
TGTGCCAGCACCCCTGGGACAGTACAATACGAGCAGTACTTC CASTPGTVQYEQYF TRBJ2-7 . 14 TRBD1 TRBV6-1
TGTGCCTGGGGAGCCGGGACAGACTACAATGAGCAGTTCTTC CAWGAGTDYNEQFF TRBJ2-1 . 14 TRBD1 TRBV30
TGTGCCAGCAGTTTTACGGCGGTATACGAGCAGTACTTC CASSFTAVYEQYF TRBJ2-7 . 13 . TRBV28